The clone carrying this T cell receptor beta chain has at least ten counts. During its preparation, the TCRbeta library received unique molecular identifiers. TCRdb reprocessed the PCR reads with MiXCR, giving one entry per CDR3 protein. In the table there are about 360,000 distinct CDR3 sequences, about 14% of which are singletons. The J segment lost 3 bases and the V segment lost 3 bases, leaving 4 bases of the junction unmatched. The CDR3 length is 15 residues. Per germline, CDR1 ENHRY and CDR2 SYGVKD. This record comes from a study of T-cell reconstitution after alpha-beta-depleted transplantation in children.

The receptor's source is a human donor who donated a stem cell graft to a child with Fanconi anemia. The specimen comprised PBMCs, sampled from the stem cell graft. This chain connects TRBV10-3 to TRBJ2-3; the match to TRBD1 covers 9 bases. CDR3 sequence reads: CAISERDRVTDTQYF. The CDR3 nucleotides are TGTGCCATCAGTGAACGGGACAGGGTAACAGATACGCAGTATTTT.